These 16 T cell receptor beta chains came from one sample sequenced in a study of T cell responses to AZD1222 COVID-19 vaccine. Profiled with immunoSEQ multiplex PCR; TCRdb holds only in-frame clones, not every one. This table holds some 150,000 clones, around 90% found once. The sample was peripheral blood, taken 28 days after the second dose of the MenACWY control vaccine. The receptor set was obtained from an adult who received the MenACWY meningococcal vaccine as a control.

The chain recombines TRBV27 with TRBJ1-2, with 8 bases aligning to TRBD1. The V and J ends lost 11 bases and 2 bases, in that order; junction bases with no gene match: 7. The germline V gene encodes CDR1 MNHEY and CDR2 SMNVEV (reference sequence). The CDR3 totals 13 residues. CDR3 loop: CASWRTGNYGYTF. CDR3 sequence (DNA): TGTGCCTCCTGGAGGACAGGGAACTATGGCTACACCTTC.

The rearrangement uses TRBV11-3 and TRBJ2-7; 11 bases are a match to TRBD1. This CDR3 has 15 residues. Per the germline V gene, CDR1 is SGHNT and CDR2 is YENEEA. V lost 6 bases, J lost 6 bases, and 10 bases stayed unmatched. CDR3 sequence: CASSSDSGTGGEQYF. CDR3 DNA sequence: TGTGCCAGCAGTTCTGATTCCGGGACAGGGGGCGAGCAGTACTTC.

CDR3 in amino acids: CASSTPILVGSGRATETQYF. The CDR3 DNA reads as TGTGCCAGCAGTACACCCATCCTGGTGGGTAGCGGGAGGGCCACGGAGACCCAGTACTTC. The J gene is TRBJ2-5, the V gene TRBV28; 11 bases are shared with TRBD2. Germline V CDR1 and CDR2: MDHEN, SYDVKM. V lost 5 bases, J lost 5 bases, and 22 bases stayed unmatched. This CDR3 has 20 residues.

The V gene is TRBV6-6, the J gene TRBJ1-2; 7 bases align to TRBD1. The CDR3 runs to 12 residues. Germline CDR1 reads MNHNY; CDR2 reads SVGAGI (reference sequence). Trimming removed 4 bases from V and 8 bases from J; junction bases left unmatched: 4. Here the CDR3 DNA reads TGTGCCAGCAGTTCGACAGGGTACGGCTACACCTTC. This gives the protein CASSSTGYGYTF.

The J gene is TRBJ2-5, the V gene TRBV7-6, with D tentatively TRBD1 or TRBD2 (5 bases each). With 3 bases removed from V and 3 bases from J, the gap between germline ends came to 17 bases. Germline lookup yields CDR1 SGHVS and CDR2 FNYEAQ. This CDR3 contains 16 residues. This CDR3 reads CASSLVPGPEKETQYF. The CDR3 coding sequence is TGTGCCAGCAGCTTGGTCCCGGGACCCGAAAAAGAGACCCAGTACTTC. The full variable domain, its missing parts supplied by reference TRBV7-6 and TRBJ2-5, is GAGVSQSPRYKVTKRGQDVALRCDPISGHVSLYWYRQALGQGPEFLTYFNYEAQQDKSGLPNDRFSAERPEGSISTLTIQRTEQRDSAMYRCASSLVPGPEKETQYFGPGTRLLVL.

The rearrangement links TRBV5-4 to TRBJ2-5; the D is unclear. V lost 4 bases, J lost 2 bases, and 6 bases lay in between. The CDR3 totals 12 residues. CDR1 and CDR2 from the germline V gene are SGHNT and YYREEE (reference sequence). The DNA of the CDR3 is TGTGCCAGCAGCCCCCAGCAAGAGACCCAGTACTTC. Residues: CASSPQQETQYF.

The CDR3 spells CASSPQGQVNTEAFF. DNA for the CDR3: TGCGCCAGCAGCCCTCAAGGACAGGTGAACACTGAAGCTTTCTTT. The chain joins TRBV5-1 to TRBJ1-1; 7 bases are a match to TRBD1. After removal of 4 bases from V and 0 bases from J, the junction contained 6 bases not matched to a gene. Germline loops: CDR1 SGHRS, CDR2 YFSETQ. The CDR3 extends over 15 amino acids.

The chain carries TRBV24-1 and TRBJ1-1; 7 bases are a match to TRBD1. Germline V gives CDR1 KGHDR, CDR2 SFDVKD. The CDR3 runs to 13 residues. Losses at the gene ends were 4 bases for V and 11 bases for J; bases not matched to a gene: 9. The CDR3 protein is CATSEPDRAAAFF. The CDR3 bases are TGTGCCACCAGTGAACCAGACAGGGCCGCGGCTTTCTTT.

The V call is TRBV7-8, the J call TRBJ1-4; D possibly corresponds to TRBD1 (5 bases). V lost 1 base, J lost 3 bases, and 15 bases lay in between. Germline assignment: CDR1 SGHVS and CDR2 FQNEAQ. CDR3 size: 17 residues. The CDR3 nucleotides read TGTGCCAGCAGCTTAGATGGGGGGAGCTCCGCTAATGAAAAACTGTTTTTT. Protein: CASSLDGGSSANEKLFF.

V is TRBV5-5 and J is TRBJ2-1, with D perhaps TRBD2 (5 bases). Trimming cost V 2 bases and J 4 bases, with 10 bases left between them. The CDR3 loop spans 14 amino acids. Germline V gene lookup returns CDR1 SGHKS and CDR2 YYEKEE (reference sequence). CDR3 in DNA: TGTGCCAGCAGCTTCGCGGAGGCTTACAATGAGCAGTTCTTC. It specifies CASSFAEAYNEQFF.

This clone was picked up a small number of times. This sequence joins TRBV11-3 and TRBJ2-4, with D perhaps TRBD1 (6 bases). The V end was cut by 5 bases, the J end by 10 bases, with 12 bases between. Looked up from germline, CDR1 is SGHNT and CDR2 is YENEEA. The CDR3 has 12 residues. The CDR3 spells CASSAGTPIQYF. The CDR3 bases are TGTGCCAGCAGCGCCGGGACACCTATTCAGTACTTC. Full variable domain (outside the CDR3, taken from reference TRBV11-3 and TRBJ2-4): EAGVVQSPRYKIIEKKQPVAFWCNPISGHNTLYWYLQNLGQGPELLIRYENEEAVDDSQLPKDRFSAERLKGVDSTLKIQPAELGDSAVYLCASSAGTPIQYFGAGTRLSVL.

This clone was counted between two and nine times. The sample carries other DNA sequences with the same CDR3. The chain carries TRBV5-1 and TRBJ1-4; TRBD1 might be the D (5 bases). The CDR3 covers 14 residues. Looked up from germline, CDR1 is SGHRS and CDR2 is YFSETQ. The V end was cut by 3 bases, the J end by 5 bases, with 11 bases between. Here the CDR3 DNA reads TGCGCCAGCAGCTCGGGACGAGACAATGAAAAACTGTTTTTT. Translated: CASSSGRDNEKLFF. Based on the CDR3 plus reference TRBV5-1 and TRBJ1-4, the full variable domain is KAGVTQTPRYLIKTRGQQVTLSCSPISGHRSVSWYQQTPGQGLQFLFEYFSETQRNKGNFPGRFSGRQFSNSRSEMNVSTLELGDSALYLCASSSGRDNEKLFFGSGTQLSVL.

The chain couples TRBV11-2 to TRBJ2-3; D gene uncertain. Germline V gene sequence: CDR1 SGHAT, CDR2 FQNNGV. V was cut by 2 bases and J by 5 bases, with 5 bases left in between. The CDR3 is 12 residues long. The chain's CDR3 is CASSLIRDTQYF. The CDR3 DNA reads TGTGCCAGCAGCTTAATTCGAGATACGCAGTATTTT.

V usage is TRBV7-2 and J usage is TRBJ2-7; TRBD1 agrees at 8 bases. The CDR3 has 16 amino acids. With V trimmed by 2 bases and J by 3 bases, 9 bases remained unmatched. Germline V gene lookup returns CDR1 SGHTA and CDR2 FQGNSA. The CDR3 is CASSLPRTGLNYEQYF. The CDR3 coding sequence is TGTGCCAGCAGCTTACCCAGGACAGGGCTAAACTACGAGCAGTACTTC.

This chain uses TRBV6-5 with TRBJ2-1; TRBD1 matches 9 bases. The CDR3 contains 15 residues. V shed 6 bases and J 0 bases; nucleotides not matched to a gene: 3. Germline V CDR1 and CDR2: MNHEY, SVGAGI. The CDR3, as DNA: TGTGCCAGCAGGGGACAGGGAACCTCCTACAATGAGCAGTTCTTC. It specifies CASRGQGTSYNEQFF.

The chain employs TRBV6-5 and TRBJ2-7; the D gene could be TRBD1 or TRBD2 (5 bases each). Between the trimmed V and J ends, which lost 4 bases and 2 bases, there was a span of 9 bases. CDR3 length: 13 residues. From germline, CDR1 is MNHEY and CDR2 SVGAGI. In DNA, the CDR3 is TGTGCCAGCAGTTGGGACGGCACCTACGAGCAGTACTTC. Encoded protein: CASSWDGTYEQYF.